The 11 T cell receptor beta chains presented below share a single source sample, sequenced in a study of blood T cell repertoires in COVID-19. Produced via immunoSEQ multiplex PCR; TCRdb's table is partial and in-frame only. The table has about 260,000 clones, roughly nine tenths seen once. What was sequenced was PBMCs or T cells enriched from blood (not recorded which). These receptors originate from a woman aged 18-29 years who had recovered from COVID-19.

This clone was counted only a few times. The chain recombines TRBV3-1 (or the pseudogene TRBV3-2) with TRBJ1-2; 8 bases agree with TRBD1. Germline trimming cut 1 base from V and 6 bases from J; bases unmatched to any gene: 10. Germline CDR1 and CDR2: LGHDT and YNNKEL (reference sequence). This CDR3 is built from 16 residues. The CDR3 here is CASSQASPTGAHGYTF. CDR3 coding DNA: TGTGCCAGCAGCCAAGCAAGTCCGACAGGGGCCCATGGCTACACCTTC.

This chain joins TRBV5-8 and TRBJ2-4; TRBD2 might be the D (6 bases). Germline assignment: CDR1 SGHTS and CDR2 YDEGEE. The CDR3 totals 12 residues. V shed 0 bases and J shed 15 bases, with 13 bases lying between them. CDR3 sequence (DNA): TGTGCCAGCAGCTTGGTGCGGGGTGAAGCGTACTTC. Translation: CASSLVRGEAYF.

The chain links TRBV19 to TRBJ2-1; 8 bases are a match to TRBD2. The CDR3 totals 14 residues. V lost 9 bases, J lost 4 bases, and 8 bases stayed unmatched. The germline CDR1 and CDR2 sequences are LNHDA and SQIVND (reference sequence). CDR3: CASQQAGAYNEQFF. The DNA for the CDR3 is TGTGCCAGCCAACAAGCGGGGGCTTACAATGAGCAGTTCTTC.

The genes are TRBV5-5 and TRBJ1-2; TRBD1 is a possible D gene (6 bases). V gave up 3 bases and J gave up 1 base, with 10 bases separating them. Germline assignment: CDR1 SGHKS and CDR2 YYEKEE (reference sequence). This CDR3 comprises 14 residues. CDR3 loop: CASSSGTINYGYTF. The CDR3 coding sequence is TGTGCCAGCAGCTCCGGGACAATTAACTATGGCTACACCTTC.

This chain uses TRBV2 with TRBJ1-3; 7 bases are a match to TRBD1. After removal of 10 bases from V and 0 bases from J, the junction contained 6 bases not matched to a gene. Germline V gene sequence: CDR1 SNHLY, CDR2 FYNNEI. This CDR3 has 14 residues. This chain's CDR3 is CATRTGHSGNTIYF. CDR3 in DNA: TGTGCCACCCGGACAGGCCACTCTGGAAACACCATATATTTT.

This clone appeared a single time. The chain has TRBV3-1 (or the pseudogene TRBV3-2) and TRBJ1-1; maybe TRBD1 (6 bases). CDR3 length equals 15 residues. From germline, CDR1 is LGHDT and CDR2 YNNKEL (reference sequence). Trimming shortened V by 1 base and J by 1 base, and 10 bases separated the two germline ends. This CDR3 is CASSQGWTANTEAFF. The DNA of the CDR3 is TGTGCCAGCAGCCAAGGTTGGACAGCGAACACTGAAGCTTTCTTT.

V and J are TRBV5-1 and TRBJ1-2, with 9 bases fitting TRBD1. This CDR3 comprises 15 residues. The J segment lost 6 bases and the V segment lost 4 bases, leaving 10 bases of the junction unmatched. Germline V lookup: CDR1 SGHRS, CDR2 YFSETQ. The CDR3 loop reads CASSRTGTGPDGYTF. The CDR3 DNA sequence: TGCGCCAGCAGCCGAACCGGGACAGGGCCAGATGGCTACACCTTC.

The chain joins TRBV6-5 to TRBJ2-7; 7 bases map to TRBD1. CDR3 length: 13 residues. J was trimmed by 5 bases and V by 4 bases; bases with no gene match: 5. Looked up from germline, CDR1 is MNHEY and CDR2 is SVGAGI. CDR3 loop: CASSWTGVDEQYF. DNA of the CDR3: TGTGCCAGCAGTTGGACAGGAGTCGACGAGCAGTACTTC.

The chain links TRBV11-3 to TRBJ2-7, with TRBD1 matching 8 bases. The V gene's germline CDR1 is SGHNT and CDR2 YENEEA. The CDR3 is 15 amino acids. After removal of 5 bases from V and 0 bases from J, the junction contained 6 bases not matched to a gene. The CDR3 is CASSQGAGSSYEQYF. CDR3 bases: TGTGCCAGCAGCCAGGGGGCGGGGAGCTCCTACGAGCAGTACTTC.

On this clone: Sequence at one end of the junction differs from germline and may be a read error. The chain combines TRBV5-6 with TRBJ2-3; TRBD2 aligns across 11 bases. From germline, CDR1 is SGHDT and CDR2 YYEEEE. CDR3 length: 16 residues. This chain's CDR3 is CASSPLLAGGTDMQYF. In DNA form, the CDR3 reads TGTGCCAGCAGCCCCCTGCTAGCGGGGGGAACAGATATGCAGTATTTT.

J is TRBJ2-7 and V is TRBV27; 9 nucleotides agree with TRBD2. Per germline, CDR1 MNHEY and CDR2 SMNVEV (reference sequence). V shed 2 bases and J 5 bases; nucleotides not matched to a gene: 4. This CDR3 is 14 amino acids long. Here the CDR3 DNA reads TGTGCCAGCAGTTTAGCGGGGGGGATGGACGAGCAGTACTTC. Translated, it gives CASSLAGGMDEQYF.